This T cell receptor (beta chain) was profiled in a study of T-cell reconstitution after alpha-beta-depleted transplantation in children. The sample holds many counts of this clonotype. This sample's TCRbeta library carried unique molecular identifier barcodes. TCRdb independently ran MiXCR on the PCR reads; one entry per CDR3 protein. The sample lists tens of thousands of distinct CDR3 sequences; around 7.9% were seen once. This CDR3 contains 14 residues. The V end was cut by 6 bases, the J end by 6 bases, with 17 bases between. The chain is built from TRBV12-3 or TRBV12-4 and TRBJ1-2; no clear D gene. The input for sequencing was PBMCs from the stem cell graft donor, taken from the stem cell graft. This TCR derives from a human donor who donated a stem cell graft to a child with acute lymphoblastic leukemia. The CDR3 reads CASRPRGQADGYTF. The CDR3 bases are TGTGCCAGCAGGCCCAGAGGGCAGGCGGATGGCTACACCTTC.